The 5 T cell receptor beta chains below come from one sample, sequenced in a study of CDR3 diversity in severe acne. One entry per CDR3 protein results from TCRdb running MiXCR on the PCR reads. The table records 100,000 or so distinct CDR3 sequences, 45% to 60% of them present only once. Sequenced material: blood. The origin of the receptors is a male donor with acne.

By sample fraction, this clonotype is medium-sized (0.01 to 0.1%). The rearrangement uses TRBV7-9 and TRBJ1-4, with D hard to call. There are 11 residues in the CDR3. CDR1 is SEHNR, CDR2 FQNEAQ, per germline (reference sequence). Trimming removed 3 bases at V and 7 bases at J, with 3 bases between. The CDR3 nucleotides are TGTGCCAGCAGCTTGCGTGAAAAACTGTTTTTT. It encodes CASSLREKLFF.

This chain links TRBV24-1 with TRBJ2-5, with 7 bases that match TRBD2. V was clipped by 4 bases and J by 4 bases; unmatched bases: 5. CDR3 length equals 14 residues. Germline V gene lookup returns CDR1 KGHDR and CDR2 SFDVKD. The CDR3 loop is CATSDRWGGETQYF. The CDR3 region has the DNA TGTGCCACCAGTGACCGTTGGGGGGGAGAGACCCAGTACTTC.

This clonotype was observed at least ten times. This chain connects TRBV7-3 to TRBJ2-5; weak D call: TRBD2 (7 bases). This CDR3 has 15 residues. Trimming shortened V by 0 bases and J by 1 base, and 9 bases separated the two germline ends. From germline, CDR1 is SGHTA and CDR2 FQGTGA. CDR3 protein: CASSLTGGVQETQYF. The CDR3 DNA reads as TGTGCCAGCAGCTTAACAGGGGGGGTCCAAGAGACCCAGTACTTC.

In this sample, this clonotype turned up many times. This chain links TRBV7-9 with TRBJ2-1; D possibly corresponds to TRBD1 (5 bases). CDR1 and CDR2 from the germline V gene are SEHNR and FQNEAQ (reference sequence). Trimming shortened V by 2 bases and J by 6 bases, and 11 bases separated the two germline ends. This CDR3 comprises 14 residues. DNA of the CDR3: TGTGCCAGCAGCTTACAGGTACAGGCCAATGAGCAGTTCTTC. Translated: CASSLQVQANEQFF.

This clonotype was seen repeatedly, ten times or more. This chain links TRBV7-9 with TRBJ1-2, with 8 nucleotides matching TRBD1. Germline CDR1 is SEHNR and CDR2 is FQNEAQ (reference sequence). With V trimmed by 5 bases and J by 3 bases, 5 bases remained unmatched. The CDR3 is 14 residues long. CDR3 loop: CASSKRTGYYGYTF. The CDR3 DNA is TGTGCCAGCAGCAAGCGGACAGGGTACTATGGCTACACCTTC.